The 24 T cell receptor beta chains given below trace back to one sample, sequenced in a study of regulatory T cells in long-lasting Graves disease. Arm-PCR of CDR3 regions and iRepertoire HTBI primers were used to build TCR beta libraries. MiXCR was run by TCRdb on the multiplex PCR reads, yielding one entry per CDR3 protein. The sample has roughly 500,000 distinct CDR3 sequences, approximately 13% seen once. Time point: newly diagnosed GD, antithyroid drugs for less than 3 months. Construction of the TCR library relied on RNA isolated from PBMCs. These data also formed part of another study, on T cells in Graves' hyperthyroidism and ophthalmopathy.

The specimen comprised peripheral blood mononuclear cells (PBMCs), sampled at new diagnosis, from a patient treated with antithyroid drugs. The receptors stem from a man aged 25 to 40 with Graves disease.

The V gene is TRBV11-2, the J gene TRBJ2-1, with TRBD2 matching over 9 bases. Germline V CDR1 and CDR2: SGHAT, FQNNGV. This CDR3 spans 16 amino acids. The V gene end was trimmed by 1 base and the J gene end by 6 bases; junction bases not matched to a gene: 7. The DNA of the CDR3 is TGTGCCAGCAGCTTAGGCGGGAGGGCCCGGATCAATGAGCAGTTCTTC. Its protein is CASSLGGRARINEQFF.

This clonotype has at least ten counts. The rearrangement joins TRBV27 to TRBJ1-6, with unresolved D. The CDR3 extends over 17 amino acids. Germline-derived CDR1 and CDR2 are MNHEY and SMNVEV (reference sequence). Deletions cut 8 bases from V and 4 bases from J, with 21 bases between. CDR3 sequence (DNA): TGTGCCAGCGTAGGCCTCCGAGGGAGAGATTATAATTCACCCCTCCACTTT. This translates into CASVGLRGRDYNSPLHF.

The V and J genes are TRBV20-1 and TRBJ2-7, with 7 bases fitting TRBD2. The CDR3 loop spans 14 amino acids. CDR1 DFQATT and CDR2 SNEGSKA come from the germline V gene (reference sequence). Unmatched junction bases numbered 11, after V lost 6 bases and J lost 3 bases. In DNA form, the CDR3 reads TGCAGTGCGAGGGTAGGGGAGGGCGTCTACGAGCAGTACTTC. Translation gives CSARVGEGVYEQYF.

The CDR3 is CSAMGPPLAKNIQYF. The CDR3 DNA follows: TGCAGTGCCATGGGGCCTCCTTTAGCCAAAAACATTCAGTACTTC. J is TRBJ2-4 and V is TRBV20-1, with D possibly being TRBD1 (5 bases). V shed 6 bases and J shed 0 bases, with 15 bases lying between them. The CDR3 covers 15 residues. From germline, CDR1 is DFQATT and CDR2 SNEGSKA (reference sequence).

This clonotype was picked up a small number of times. For the CDR3, the DNA is TGCAGTGCTAGTAGCCTCGGGCAGTACCAAGAGACCCAGTACTTC. Its protein product is CSASSLGQYQETQYF. The genes are TRBV20-1 and TRBJ2-5, with D unclear. The CDR3 is 15 amino acids. The V gene's germline CDR1 is DFQATT and CDR2 SNEGSKA (reference sequence). Trimming removed 3 bases at V and 0 bases at J, with 14 bases between.

Only one count was recorded for this clonotype. In this CDR3 the conserved last residue, phenylalanine or tryptophan, is missing, so a read error is likely. The chain is built from TRBV7-3 and TRBJ2-1; maybe TRBD2 (5 bases). Between the trimmed V and J ends, which lost 5 bases and 0 bases, there was a span of 11 bases. The CDR3 sequence is 15 residues long. From germline, CDR1 is SGHTA and CDR2 FQGTGA. The CDR3 loop is CASSPGESSYNEQFL. CDR3 DNA sequence: TGTGCCAGCAGCCCTGGGGAGAGCTCCTACAATGAGCAGTTCCTC.

There are a few counts of this clonotype. This chain links TRBV19 with TRBJ1-2; no reliable D call. CDR1 is LNHDA and CDR2 is SQIVND in the germline V gene (reference sequence). There are 11 residues in the CDR3. V was cut by 9 bases and J by 7 bases, with 12 bases left in between. The CDR3 reads CASLQSRGYTF. The CDR3 DNA sequence: TGTGCCAGCCTACAGTCGCGTGGCTACACCTTC. Using reference TRBV19 and TRBJ1-2 for the parts outside the CDR3, the full variable domain is DGGITQSPKYLFRKEGQNVTLSCEQNLNHDAMYWYRQDPGQGLRLIYYSQIVNDFQKGDIAEGYSVSREKKESFPLTVTSAQKNPTAFYLCASLQSRGYTFGSGTRLTVV.

This clonotype was detected ten times or more. The chain links TRBV3-1 to TRBJ2-7; weak D call: TRBD2 (6 bases). CDR3 length: 13 residues. The germline V and J ends were trimmed by 1 base and 6 bases, with 10 bases remaining between them. Germline V gene data show CDR1 as LGHDT and CDR2 as YNNKEL (reference sequence). CDR3 sequence reads: CASSQGGVSEQYF. The CDR3 coding sequence is TGTGCCAGCAGCCAAGGGGGGGTGAGCGAGCAGTACTTC.

This clonotype was recorded many times. The chain couples TRBV12-3 or TRBV12-4 to TRBJ2-1; TRBD2 is a possible D gene (5 bases). The CDR3 consists of 16 residues. Trimming took off 6 bases at V and 4 bases at J, with 19 bases between the two ends. In DNA form, the CDR3 reads TGTGCCAGCAGCTCCTTCTTATCGGGAAGGTACAATGAGCAGTTCTTC. Encoded protein: CASSSFLSGRYNEQFF.

This clonotype has a count of ten or more. CDR3 nucleotide sequence: TGCAGTGGGCTCGTAGGACACGCAACCTACAATGAGCAGTTCTTC. Its translation is CSGLVGHATYNEQFF. The chain joins TRBV20-1 to TRBJ2-1; maybe TRBD1 (5 bases). The germline V and J ends were trimmed by 7 bases and 2 bases, with 18 bases remaining between them. The germline gives CDR1 DFQATT, CDR2 SNEGSKA (reference sequence). The CDR3 totals 15 residues.

This clonotype was seen at least ten times. V is TRBV20-1 and J is TRBJ2-3; 13 bases map to TRBD2. Germline CDR1 DFQATT, CDR2 SNEGSKA (reference sequence). There are 15 residues in the CDR3. V shed 6 bases, J shed 7 bases, and the junction held 10 bases outside the gene matches. The CDR3 region has the DNA TGCAGTGCCATTCCGGGACTAGCGGGACTACATACGCAGTATTTT. It is translated as CSAIPGLAGLHTQYF.

This clonotype was counted ten times or more. The CDR3 nucleotides are TGCAGTGCTAGAGATGCCGGGGACACGATGAACACTGAAGCTTTCTTT. Protein product: CSARDAGDTMNTEAFF. The chain couples TRBV20-1 to TRBJ1-1; weak D call: TRBD1 (6 bases). V was cut by 0 bases and J by 0 bases, with 14 bases left in between. The CDR3 runs 16 residues. Germline assignment: CDR1 DFQATT and CDR2 SNEGSKA (reference sequence).

The table lists this clonotype with many counts. The J gene is TRBJ1-2, the V gene TRBV12-3 or TRBV12-4; 11 bases align to TRBD1. The V gene end was trimmed by 4 bases and the J gene end by 7 bases; junction bases not matched to a gene: 2. The CDR3 spans 13 residues. CDR3 region: CASSSGQGAGYTF. The CDR3 DNA follows: TGTGCCAGCAGTTCCGGACAGGGGGCTGGCTACACCTTC.

This clonotype has more than one count but fewer than ten. The chain combines TRBV12-3 or TRBV12-4 with TRBJ2-2, with D unclear. Between the trimmed V and J ends, which lost 6 bases and 7 bases, there was a span of 9 bases. This CDR3 comprises 12 residues. In DNA form, the CDR3 reads TGTGCCAGCAGCCCACCGGTCGGGGAGCTGTTTTTT. Its protein product is CASSPPVGELFF.

This chain uses TRBV27 with TRBJ2-1; 7 nucleotides match TRBD2. J lost 2 bases, V lost 3 bases, and 4 bases had no gene match. Germline loops: CDR1 MNHEY, CDR2 SMNVEV (reference sequence). The CDR3 consists of 15 residues. DNA of the CDR3: TGTGCCAGCAGTTTTGATAGCGGGCCCTACAATGAGCAGTTCTTC. It translates to CASSFDSGPYNEQFF.

V is TRBV15 and J is TRBJ2-2, with D possibly being TRBD2 (5 bases). The V and J ends lost 6 bases and 4 bases respectively, with 9 bases between them. CDR3 length: 13 residues. Germline V gives CDR1 LNHNV, CDR2 YYDKDF (reference sequence). The CDR3 DNA reads as TGTGCCACCAGGGTGGCGGGCACCGGGGAGCTGTTTTTT. Residues: CATRVAGTGELFF.

This clonotype was seen many times. This CDR3 is CSARRDSHNYGYTF. CDR3 DNA: TGCAGTGCTAGAAGGGACAGTCATAACTATGGCTACACCTTC. This chain links TRBV20-1 with TRBJ1-2; 7 bases line up with TRBD1. The J segment lost 1 base and the V segment lost 2 bases, leaving 4 bases of the junction unmatched. This CDR3 region has 14 residues. Germline assignment: CDR1 DFQATT and CDR2 SNEGSKA (reference sequence).

The chain couples TRBV15 to TRBJ2-7; possibly TRBD2 for D (6 bases). V shed 6 bases and J shed 6 bases, with 18 bases lying between them. Germline lookup yields CDR1 LNHNV and CDR2 YYDKDF (reference sequence). The CDR3 is made up of 14 amino acids. The CDR3, as DNA: TGTGCCACCAGATCGGGATCGGGAGTCTCCGAGCAGTACTTC. Protein sequence: CATRSGSGVSEQYF.

Only a few counts were recorded for this clonotype. This rearrangement joins TRBV4-1 to TRBJ2-1, with D hard to call. Trimming shortened V by 4 bases and J by 0 bases, and 7 bases separated the two germline ends. Per germline, CDR1 MGHRA and CDR2 YSYEKL. The CDR3 has 14 amino acids. The CDR3, as DNA: TGCGCCAGCAGCCCCTCTTTCTCCTACAATGAGCAGTTCTTC. Its protein product is CASSPSFSYNEQFF.

This chain links TRBV7-2 with TRBJ2-2, with 9 bases that match TRBD2. The CDR3 has 18 residues. V lost 5 bases, J lost 0 bases, and 10 bases stayed unmatched. The germline gives CDR1 SGHTA, CDR2 FQGNSA. This chain's CDR3 is CASSLVLAGPSNTGELFF. The CDR3 DNA reads TGTGCCAGCAGCCTCGTCCTAGCGGGACCTTCGAACACCGGGGAGCTGTTTTTT.

J is TRBJ2-7 and V is TRBV27; 11 bases are shared with TRBD2. Germline trimming cut 5 bases from V and 3 bases from J; bases unmatched to any gene: 6. CDR3 length: 15 residues. Germline lookup yields CDR1 MNHEY and CDR2 SMNVEV (reference sequence). CDR3 amino acids: CASSPLAGALYEQYF. Written as DNA, the CDR3 is TGTGCCAGCAGTCCACTAGCGGGAGCCCTCTACGAGCAGTACTTC.

This clonotype was counted a few times. A much more abundant neighbour one base away suggests this may be a read error. The rearrangement joins TRBV30 to TRBJ2-7; D not certain. CDR1 is GTSNPN, CDR2 SVGIG, per germline (reference sequence). This CDR3 has 14 residues. V shed 0 bases and J shed 3 bases, with 12 bases lying between them. DNA of the CDR3: TGTGCCTGGAGTGTAGACCAGGAGAGCTACGAGCAGTACTTC. This codes for CAWSVDQESYEQYF.

This clonotype was detected ten times or more. The gene calls are TRBV6-1 and TRBJ2-1, with 7 bases identical to TRBD1. The length of the CDR3 is 15 residues. J was trimmed by 6 bases and V by 6 bases; bases with no gene match: 11. Germline CDR1 and CDR2: MNHNS and SASEGT. CDR3 in amino acids: CASRSETGKGNEQFF. CDR3 nucleotides: TGTGCCAGCAGATCAGAGACAGGGAAGGGCAATGAGCAGTTCTTC.

The chain carries TRBV25-1 and TRBJ2-1; D might be TRBD1 (6 bases). Germline values: CDR1 MGHDK, CDR2 SYGVNS. This CDR3 region has 15 residues. The V gene lost 1 base and the J gene lost 8 bases, with 15 bases spanning the gap. CDR3 in DNA: TGTGCCAGCAGTGAATTAGGGGGAGCGGCCGATGAGCAGTTCTTC. This sequence encodes CASSELGGAADEQFF.